These T cell receptor beta chains were read from a single sample in a study of shared clonotypes between healthy human individuals. Clones were sequenced by immunoSEQ multiplex PCR, and TCRdb holds only the in-frame ones, with some missing. This table has about 2.1 million clones, 80% to 95% appearing once. Sequencing input: naive CD8+ T cells from PBMCs. These receptors originate from a man in his late teens or twenties in good health. Some clones in this sample may be carry-over from other donors' samples. CDR3s include the opening cysteine and the closing phenylalanine or tryptophan. Fields, in order: V gene, clone size, D gene, J gene, CDR3 protein, CDR3 DNA. The D gene is left open where the match is weak. Not all rows give a size; the values are once, few, many and, for expanded clones, a class.

V: TRBV27; size: NA; D: NA; J: TRBJ2-1; CDR3: CASSKWQGYNEQFF; DNA: TGTGCCAGCAGTAAGTGGCAGGGGTACAATGAGCAGTTCTTC
V: TRBV5-4; size: NA; D: TRBD2; J: TRBJ2-5; CDR3: CASSSLTSGQETQYF; DNA: TGTGCCAGCAGCTCACTGACTAGCGGGCAAGAGACCCAGTACTTC
V: TRBV6-5; size: NA; D: NA; J: TRBJ1-1; CDR3: CASSLWGVGTEAFF; DNA: TGTGCCAGCAGTCTATGGGGGGTGGGCACTGAAGCTTTCTTT
V: TRBV27; size: NA; D: TRBD2; J: TRBJ2-1; CDR3: CASSAGTMPYNEQFF; DNA: TGTGCCAGCAGCGCCGGGACTATGCCTTACAATGAGCAGTTCTTC
V: TRBV6-5; size: NA; D: TRBD2; J: TRBJ2-3; CDR3: CASSMTSGSGDTQYF; DNA: TGTGCCAGCAGCATGACTAGCGGGAGTGGAGATACGCAGTATTTT
V: TRBV4-2; size: NA; D: NA; J: TRBJ2-2; CDR3: CASSQDRVAFVDTGELFF; DNA: TGTGCCAGCAGCCAAGATCGCGTCGCTTTCGTAGACACCGGGGAGCTGTTTTTT
V: TRBV27; size: once; D: TRBD1; J: TRBJ2-6; CDR3: CATSWTGAGANVLTF; DNA: TGTGCCACCAGCTGGACAGGGGCTGGGGCCAACGTCCTGACTTTC
V: TRBV7-9; size: NA; D: NA; J: TRBJ2-2; CDR3: CASSSRTENTGELFF; DNA: TGTGCCAGCAGCTCGCGGACGGAGAACACCGGGGAGCTGTTTTTT
V: TRBV30; size: NA; D: TRBD1; J: TRBJ2-7; CDR3: CACGQGTYEQYF; DNA: TGTGCCTGCGGACAGGGTACCTACGAGCAGTACTTC
V: TRBV11-2; size: NA; D: NA; J: TRBJ1-4; CDR3: CASSSSARTANEKLFF; DNA: TGTGCCAGCAGCTCATCAGCCCGGACAGCTAATGAAAAACTGTTTTTT
V: TRBV28; size: NA; D: TRBD1; J: TRBJ1-5; CDR3: CASSLADRVQPQHF; DNA: TGTGCCAGCAGTTTAGCGGACAGGGTTCAGCCCCAGCATTTT
V: TRBV5-4; size: NA; D: NA; J: TRBJ2-7; CDR3: CASSTNRDYEQYF; DNA: TGTGCCAGCAGCACCAATAGAGACTACGAGCAGTACTTC
V: TRBV5-6; size: NA; D: TRBD1; J: TRBJ2-2; CDR3: CASSLRDRVSTGELFF; DNA: TGTGCCAGCAGCTTGAGGGACAGGGTGAGCACCGGGGAGCTGTTTTTT
V: TRBV11-2; size: NA; D: TRBD1; J: TRBJ2-7; CDR3: CASSLSGQGTYEQYF; DNA: TGTGCCAGCAGCTTAAGCGGACAGGGGACTTACGAGCAGTACTTC
V: TRBV13; size: few; D: NA; J: TRBJ1-5; CDR3: CASSLGGQPQHF; DNA: TGTGCCAGCAGCTTAGGGGGACAGCCCCAGCATTTT
V: TRBV25-1; size: NA; D: NA; J: TRBJ1-5; CDR3: CASSEIGLNQPQHF; DNA: TGTGCCAGCAGTGAAATCGGTTTAAATCAGCCCCAGCATTTT
V: TRBV9; size: NA; D: TRBD1; J: TRBJ2-7; CDR3: CASSGGQGGGDEQYF; DNA: TGTGCCAGCAGCGGGGGACAGGGTGGAGGCGACGAGCAGTACTTC
V: TRBV7-2; size: NA; D: TRBD1; J: TRBJ1-1; CDR3: CASSTRQGGKGDTEAFF; DNA: TGTGCCAGCAGCACACGACAGGGGGGGAAGGGGGACACTGAAGCTTTCTTT
V: TRBV23-1; size: NA; D: NA; J: TRBJ1-5; CDR3: CASSQWGQPQHF; DNA: TGCGCCAGCAGTCAATGGGGTCAGCCCCAGCATTTT
V: TRBV28; size: NA; D: TRBD2; J: TRBJ2-3; CDR3: CASRPSGTTDTQYF; DNA: TGTGCCAGCAGACCAAGCGGGACCACAGATACGCAGTATTTT
V: TRBV27; size: NA; D: TRBD2; J: TRBJ2-1; CDR3: CASSLLAGSYNEQFF; DNA: TGTGCCAGCAGTTTATTAGCGGGCTCATACAATGAGCAGTTCTTC
V: TRBV7-3; size: NA; D: NA; J: TRBJ1-1; CDR3: CASSLTGAMNTEAFF; DNA: TGTGCCAGCAGCTTAACGGGGGCTATGAACACTGAAGCTTTCTTT
V: TRBV6-1; size: NA; D: TRBD1; J: TRBJ2-1; CDR3: CASSPDRGSYNEQFF; DNA: TGTGCCAGCAGCCCGGACAGGGGGTCCTACAATGAGCAGTTCTTC
V: TRBV4-1; size: NA; D: NA; J: TRBJ1-5; CDR3: CASSQGPGLNSNQPQHF; DNA: TGCGCCAGCAGCCAAGGTCCAGGGTTGAATAGCAATCAGCCCCAGCATTTT
V: TRBV18; size: NA; D: TRBD1; J: TRBJ1-5; CDR3: CASSPDVLDRGEFSNQPQHF; DNA: TGTGCCAGCTCACCGGATGTTCTGGACAGGGGAGAGTTTAGCAATCAGCCCCAGCATTTT
V: TRBV7-6; size: NA; D: NA; J: TRBJ2-7; CDR3: CASSSRDKSYEQYF; DNA: TGTGCCAGCAGCTCCCGGGACAAATCCTACGAGCAGTACTTC
V: TRBV19; size: NA; D: NA; J: TRBJ2-7; CDR3: CASSISQGRGYEQYF; DNA: TGTGCCAGTAGTATCAGTCAGGGGAGAGGCTACGAGCAGTACTTC
V: TRBV19; size: NA; D: TRBD1; J: TRBJ2-7; CDR3: CASSKDRAGGEQYF; DNA: TGTGCCAGTAGTAAGGACAGGGCCGGTGGCGAGCAGTACTTC
V: TRBV10-3; size: NA; D: NA; J: TRBJ2-4; CDR3: CAISEMAGPLAKNIQYF; DNA: TGTGCCATCAGTGAGATGGCAGGTCCTCTAGCCAAAAACATTCAGTACTTC
V: TRBV28; size: NA; D: TRBD2; J: TRBJ2-7; CDR3: CASSWGLAGGPGSYEQYF; DNA: TGTGCCAGCAGCTGGGGACTAGCGGGAGGGCCGGGGTCCTACGAGCAGTACTTC
V: TRBV27; size: NA; D: TRBD2; J: TRBJ2-7; CDR3: CASSLQLAGYEQYF; DNA: TGTGCCAGCAGTTTGCAGCTAGCGGGATACGAGCAGTACTTC
V: TRBV7-9; size: NA; D: NA; J: TRBJ2-4; CDR3: CASSRPLGPKNIQYF; DNA: TGTGCCAGCAGCCGTCCACTCGGGCCCAAAAACATTCAGTACTTC
V: TRBV27; size: once; D: NA; J: TRBJ1-3; CDR3: CASSLSTGGNTIYF; DNA: TGTGCCAGCAGTTTATCTACCGGGGGAAACACCATATATTTT
V: TRBV11-1; size: NA; D: NA; J: TRBJ1-1; CDR3: CASSPTGSNTEAFF; DNA: TGTGCCAGCAGCCCTACAGGGTCGAACACTGAAGCTTTCTTT
V: TRBV5-6; size: NA; D: TRBD1; J: TRBJ2-1; CDR3: CASSIGQGSYNEQFF; DNA: TGTGCCAGCAGCATCGGACAGGGCTCCTACAATGAGCAGTTCTTC
V: TRBV5-1; size: NA; D: TRBD2; J: TRBJ2-5; CDR3: CASSWTSGRKDKETQYF; DNA: TGCGCCAGCAGCTGGACTAGCGGGAGGAAGGATAAAGAGACCCAGTACTTC
V: TRBV27; size: NA; D: TRBD2; J: TRBJ2-7; CDR3: CASSLVLAGGPTEQYF; DNA: TGTGCCAGCAGTTTAGTTCTAGCGGGAGGGCCGACGGAGCAGTACTTC
V: TRBV6-6; size: NA; D: NA; J: TRBJ2-7; CDR3: CASEGDNSYEQYF; DNA: TGTGCCAGCGAGGGGGACAACTCCTACGAGCAGTACTTC
V: TRBV18; size: NA; D: NA; J: TRBJ1-1; CDR3: CASSPMTEAMNTEAFF; DNA: TGTGCCAGCTCACCAATGACAGAAGCCATGAACACTGAAGCTTTCTTT
V: TRBV7-9; size: NA; D: TRBD1; J: TRBJ2-7; CDR3: CASIGQGMSYEQYF; DNA: TGTGCCAGCATCGGACAGGGGATGAGCTACGAGCAGTACTTC
V: TRBV29-1; size: NA; D: NA; J: TRBJ2-2; CDR3: CSVVFWGPTNTGELFF; DNA: TGCAGCGTTGTGTTCTGGGGCCCAACTAACACCGGGGAGCTGTTTTTT
V: TRBV6-5; size: NA; D: NA; J: TRBJ1-1; CDR3: CASSYSRNTEAFF; DNA: TGTGCCAGCAGTTATTCAAGGAACACTGAAGCTTTCTTT
V: TRBV15; size: NA; D: TRBD1; J: TRBJ2-3; CDR3: CATSRVQYRGQVDTQYF; DNA: TGTGCCACCAGCAGAGTCCAGTACAGGGGGCAGGTAGATACGCAGTATTTT
V: TRBV7-8; size: NA; D: NA; J: TRBJ1-5; CDR3: CASSLEGWRPFYQPQHF; DNA: TGTGCCAGCAGCTTAGAGGGATGGCGGCCTTTTTATCAGCCCCAGCATTTT
V: TRBV10-3; size: once; D: TRBD2; J: TRBJ2-7; CDR3: CAISESAGLVSSEQYF; DNA: TGTGCCATCAGTGAGTCAGCGGGACTAGTCTCCTCCGAGCAGTACTTC
V: TRBV7-2; size: NA; D: NA; J: TRBJ2-1; CDR3: CASSFYSYNEQFF; DNA: TGTGCCAGCAGCTTTTACTCCTACAATGAGCAGTTCTTC
V: TRBV27; size: NA; D: NA; J: TRBJ2-7; CDR3: CASSLGPRRGPLYEQYF; DNA: TGTGCCAGCAGTTTAGGCCCGAGGAGGGGGCCTCTCTACGAGCAGTACTTC
V: TRBV27; size: NA; D: NA; J: TRBJ2-1; CDR3: CASSPRGTSYNEQFF; DNA: TGTGCCAGCAGCCCGCGGGGCACTTCCTACAATGAGCAGTTCTTC
V: TRBV7-9; size: NA; D: TRBD2; J: TRBJ2-7; CDR3: CASSLATSGSDEQYF; DNA: TGTGCCAGCAGCTTAGCGACTAGCGGGAGTGACGAGCAGTACTTC
V: TRBV28; size: NA; D: NA; J: TRBJ2-3; CDR3: CASSPRMLDTQYF; DNA: TGTGCCAGCAGTCCTCGGATGTTGGATACGCAGTATTTT
V: TRBV9; size: NA; D: NA; J: TRBJ1-3; CDR3: CASSATGGNTIYF; DNA: TGTGCCAGCAGCGCCACGGGGGGAAACACCATATATTTT
V: TRBV7-3; size: NA; D: NA; J: TRBJ2-3; CDR3: CASSLSGSDTDTQYF; DNA: TGTGCCAGCAGCTTATCGGGCAGCGACACAGATACGCAGTATTTT
V: TRBV7-8; size: NA; D: NA; J: TRBJ2-1; CDR3: CASSPVGGGGNEQFF; DNA: TGTGCCAGCAGCCCCGTAGGGGGTGGAGGGAATGAGCAGTTCTTC
V: TRBV5-1; size: NA; D: NA; J: TRBJ2-5; CDR3: CASSLELGSLAQYF; DNA: TGCGCCAGCAGCCTCGAGTTGGGCAGCCTGGCCCAGTACTTC